Listed below are T cell receptor beta chains from one sample, sequenced in a study of human T cells and chemical hapten exposure. In TCRdb, the RACE reads were re-called with MiXCR into one record per CDR3 protein. Of more than 70,000 distinct CDR3 sequences in the sample, just under 9% were seen once. The sequenced material came from whole blood. The origin of the receptors is a female donor in good health. Some clones in this sample may be carry-over from other donors' samples. Each CDR3 is given with its conserved first and last residue. Fields, in order: CDR3 DNA, CDR3 protein, J gene, D gene, clone size, V gene. D genes are given only for firm matches. The size field is filled for only some rows; it gives once, few, many or a size class.

TGCAGCGTTGAAGAAGGGGAAGCTTTCTTT CSVEEGEAFF TRBJ1-1 . many TRBV29-1
TGTGCCAGCAGTGAACAGGCCCCCGCTCAAGTAGATACGCAGTATTTT CASSEQAPAQVDTQYF TRBJ2-3 . . TRBV6-1
TGTGCCAGCAGCCAAGGTTCTTCAGGGGGCGGATATGGCTACACCTTC CASSQGSSGGGYGYTF TRBJ1-2 TRBD1 many TRBV4-2
TGTGCCAGCAGTGGGACAGGGGGCCACGGCTACACCTTC CASSGTGGHGYTF TRBJ1-2 TRBD1 few TRBV2
TGTGCCAGCCGAGACAGACTAGTCGCCGGGGAGCTGTTTTTT CASRDRLVAGELFF TRBJ2-2 . many TRBV6-1
TGTGCCAGCAGCTTCCGACTAGCGGGAGGGGATGAGCAGTTCTTC CASSFRLAGGDEQFF TRBJ2-1 TRBD2 few TRBV7-6
TGTGCCTGGAGTGTACAACAGGGAAGTAATCAGCCCCAGCATTTT CAWSVQQGSNQPQHF TRBJ1-5 . few TRBV30
TGTGCCAGCAGTTTAACTGAGACAGATACGCAGTATTTT CASSLTETDTQYF TRBJ2-3 . few TRBV27
TGTGCCAGCAGCCCCGAGGGAGCGGGAGAGTACAGTGAGCAGTTCTTC CASSPEGAGEYSEQFF TRBJ2-1 TRBD2 few TRBV13
TGTGCCAGCACCCTAGCCTGGACTAGCGGGAGCTCCTACGAGCAGTACTTC CASTLAWTSGSSYEQYF TRBJ2-7 TRBD2 few TRBV28
TGTGCCAGCAGTCTAGGGGGGGACACTGAAGCTTTCTTT CASSLGGDTEAFF TRBJ1-1 . many TRBV6-6
TGCAGCCTTACCCTAGCGGACGAGCAGTACTTC CSLTLADEQYF TRBJ2-7 TRBD2 many TRBV29-1
TGTGCCAGCAGTTTCGGGACAGGGGTTGAAAAACTGTTTTTT CASSFGTGVEKLFF TRBJ1-4 TRBD1 few TRBV12-3/TRBV12-4
TGTGCCAGCAGCCAAGGAATGAAACTGAACAATGAGCAGTTCTTC CASSQGMKLNNEQFF TRBJ2-1 . . TRBV3-1
TGTGCCAGCAGCAAATCCCAGAGACAGGGCGGCAGTGAAAAACTGTTTTTT CASSKSQRQGGSEKLFF TRBJ1-4 TRBD1 . TRBV6-5
TGCGCCAGCAGCCAAGCAAGGCCTGGAAACACCATATATTTT CASSQARPGNTIYF TRBJ1-3 . many TRBV4-3
TGTGCCAGCAGCTTACGTCTAGCGGGAGGAAGTGGAGATACGCAGTATTTT CASSLRLAGGSGDTQYF TRBJ2-3 TRBD2 . TRBV11-2
TGCAGCGTTGAGCGCAGGGGGATCGGTGAGACCCAGTACTTC CSVERRGIGETQYF TRBJ2-5 TRBD1 many TRBV29-1
TGTGCCAGTAGTACCGGGACAGGGTTAATCTTGTTTAGAAATGTCTCCGGGGAGCTGTTTTTT CASSTGTGLILFRNVSGELFF TRBJ2-2 TRBD1 few TRBV19
TGCAGTGCTAGAGCTGCAGGGGGGGACCTTTACAATGAGCAGTTCTTC CSARAAGGDLYNEQFF TRBJ2-1 . many TRBV20-1
TGTGCCAGCAGTTTCACAGGACGTGAGCAGTTCTTC CASSFTGREQFF TRBJ2-1 . many TRBV12-3/TRBV12-4
TGCAGCGTCCTTGCCTCCTACGAGCAGTACTTC CSVLASYEQYF TRBJ2-7 . . TRBV29-1
TGTGCCACCTACGAGCGGGAGGGCTCCTACAATGAGCAGTTCTTC CATYEREGSYNEQFF TRBJ2-1 TRBD2 . TRBV2
TGTGCCAGCAGCTACGGGACAGCGGTCGATGGCTACACCTTC CASSYGTAVDGYTF TRBJ1-2 TRBD1 few TRBV5-6
TGTGCCAGCAGCTTAAATAGTCCCGGGGAGCTGTTTTTT CASSLNSPGELFF TRBJ2-2 . . TRBV11-2
TGTGCCAGCAGTTACTCCGCGGGAGGGCCGGTAGATACGCAGTATTTT CASSYSAGGPVDTQYF TRBJ2-3 TRBD2 many TRBV6-2/TRBV6-3
TGCGCCAGCAGTCGGATAAGGAGTCTAGCGGGAGTAGAGACCCAGTACTTC CASSRIRSLAGVETQYF TRBJ2-5 TRBD2 few TRBV23-1
TGTGCCAGCAGCTTAACTCCCCGGGACAGGGGAGGGGGGGCCGAAGCTTTCTTT CASSLTPRDRGGGAEAFF TRBJ1-1 TRBD1 few TRBV7-3
TGTGCCAGCTCACCGGAGAGACTAGGAGGCGAGCAGTACTTC CASSPERLGGEQYF TRBJ2-7 . few TRBV18
TGTGCCAGCAGCCAGAATTCAAAAGATACGCAGTATTTT CASSQNSKDTQYF TRBJ2-3 . few TRBV7-2
TGCAGCCTTACTAGGAACAATGAGCAGTTCTTC CSLTRNNEQFF TRBJ2-1 . few TRBV29-1
TGTGCCAGCAGCCAGGCAATGGGGGTTGAAGCTTTCTTT CASSQAMGVEAFF TRBJ1-1 . . TRBV4-2
TGTGCCAGCAATGGCGGGAGAGGAGATACGCAGTATTTT CASNGGRGDTQYF TRBJ2-3 TRBD2 few TRBV25-1
TGCGCCAGCAGCGAGGGACTAGCAGCTCTCACAGATACGCAGTATTTT CASSEGLAALTDTQYF TRBJ2-3 TRBD2 many TRBV10-2
TGTGCCAGCAGCTTGGGAGCGGCCGAGCAGTACTTC CASSLGAAEQYF TRBJ2-7 . few TRBV5-6
TGCAGCGTTGAGCGGCGGGAGCCGACCAATGAGCAGTTCTTC CSVERREPTNEQFF TRBJ2-1 TRBD2 . TRBV29-1
TGTGCCAGCAGTTTATGGGACAGTAACTATGGCTACACCTTC CASSLWDSNYGYTF TRBJ1-2 . . TRBV28
TGCGCCAGCAGCTCAAGGTCAGAACTGAACACTGAAGCTTTCTTT CASSSRSELNTEAFF TRBJ1-1 . few TRBV5-1
TGTGCCAGCAGTTTAAGGAGGGGTGTAAACTATGGCTACACCTTC CASSLRRGVNYGYTF TRBJ1-2 . few TRBV12-3/TRBV12-4
TGTGCCAGCAGTGAGGAGGTTGGGACTGAAGCTTTCTTT CASSEEVGTEAFF TRBJ1-1 . few TRBV2